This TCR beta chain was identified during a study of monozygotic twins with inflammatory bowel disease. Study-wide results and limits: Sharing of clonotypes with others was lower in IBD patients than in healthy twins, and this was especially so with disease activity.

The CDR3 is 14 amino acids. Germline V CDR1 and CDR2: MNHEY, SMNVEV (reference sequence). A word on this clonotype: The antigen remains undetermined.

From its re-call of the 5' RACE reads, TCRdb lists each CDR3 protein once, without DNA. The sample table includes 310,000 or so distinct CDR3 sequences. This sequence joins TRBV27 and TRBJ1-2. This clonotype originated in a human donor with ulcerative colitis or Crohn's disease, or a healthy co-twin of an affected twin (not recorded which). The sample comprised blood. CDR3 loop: CASSLRVAGYGYTF.